This passage covers 7 T cell receptor beta chains from one sample sequenced in a study of shared clonotypes between healthy human individuals. Some clones are missing from TCRdb's copy, which holds only in-frame ones; the method was immunoSEQ multiplex PCR. The sample yields about 1 million clones, approximately 70% seen once. The sequenced sample consisted of memory CD4+ T cells sorted from blood. Subset: CD45RA-negative fraction. The receptors originated from a man between 18 and 35 years old in good health.

The chain links TRBV18 to TRBJ2-7; 9 bases are shared with TRBD1. Germline loops: CDR1 KGHSH, CDR2 LQKENI. CDR3 length: 15 amino acids. V dropped 4 bases and J dropped 7; count of bases not matched to a gene: 11. The CDR3 region has the DNA TGTGCCAGCTCACTGCGACAGGGGGGTTCTGGGGAGCAGTACTTC. It translates to CASSLRQGGSGEQYF. Full variable domain (outside the CDR3, taken from reference TRBV18 and TRBJ2-7): NAGVMQNPRHLVRRRGQEARLRCSPMKGHSHVYWYRQLPEEGLKFMVYLQKENIIDESGMPKERFSAEFPKEGPSILRIQQVVRGDSAAYFCASSLRQGGSGEQYFGPGTRLTVT.

The chain employs TRBV9 and TRBJ2-1, with 9 bases that match TRBD2. This CDR3 spans 14 amino acids. Trimming took 2 bases from V and 7 from J; bases not matched to a gene: 4. Germline CDR1 SGDLS, CDR2 YYNGEE. DNA of the CDR3: TGTGCCAGCAGCGTCGCTGGACTAGCGAATGAGCAGTTCTTC. Translation gives CASSVAGLANEQFF.

This clone has only a few counts. The gene calls are TRBV5-6 and TRBJ2-5; D perhaps matches TRBD2 (6 bases). Germline V gene lookup returns CDR1 SGHDT and CDR2 YYEEEE. The CDR3 sequence is 11 residues long. V was pared by 5 bases and J by 7 bases, with 9 bases between. For the CDR3, the DNA is TGTGCCAGCAGTCACGGGGGGACCCAGTACTTC. Translating gives CASSHGGTQYF. Looking up the rest from reference TRBV5-6 and TRBJ2-5 gives the full variable domain: DAGVTQSPTHLIKTRGQQVTLRCSPKSGHDTVSWYQQALGQGPQFIFQYYEEEERQRGNFPDRFSGHQFPNYSSELNVNALLLGDSALYLCASSHGGTQYFGPGTRLLVL.

V gene TRBV6-5 combines with J gene TRBJ1-1; D is uncertain. The V gene lost 4 bases and the J gene lost 0 bases, with 6 bases spanning the gap. The germline V gene has CDR1 MNHEY and CDR2 SVGAGI. The length of the CDR3 is 13 residues. The DNA for the CDR3 is TGTGCCAGCAGTTCACTTATGAACACTGAAGCTTTCTTT. Its translation: CASSSLMNTEAFF.

This clone was seen a handful of times. This chain joins TRBV5-4 and TRBJ1-3; TRBD1 is a possible D gene (6 bases). Trimming pared 5 bases from V and 1 base from J, leaving 13 bases between. Germline V lookup: CDR1 SGHNT, CDR2 YYREEE (reference sequence). This CDR3 is 15 amino acids long. For the CDR3, the DNA is TGTGCCAGCAGTTCGCCACAGGGATCTGGAAACACCATATATTTT. Protein: CASSSPQGSGNTIYF.

The chain carries TRBV4-3 and TRBJ1-3; 7 bases are shared with TRBD1. The V gene end was trimmed by 2 bases and the J gene end by 2 bases; junction bases not matched to a gene: 9. CDR3 length equals 17 residues. Germline values: CDR1 LGHNA, CDR2 YSLEER. The CDR3 DNA reads TGCGCCAGCAGCCAACCCCGGACAGGTGGTACTGGAAACACCATATATTTT. Translated: CASSQPRTGGTGNTIYF.

The chain combines TRBV7-8 with TRBJ2-3, with 8 bases matching TRBD2. The CDR3 extends over 16 amino acids. The ends lost 0 bases at V and 2 bases at J; junction bases unmatched: 4. Germline V lookup: CDR1 SGHVS, CDR2 FQNEAQ. CDR3 sequence: CASSLAETSVTDTQYF. CDR3 bases: TGTGCCAGCAGCTTAGCGGAGACTAGCGTCACAGATACGCAGTATTTT.